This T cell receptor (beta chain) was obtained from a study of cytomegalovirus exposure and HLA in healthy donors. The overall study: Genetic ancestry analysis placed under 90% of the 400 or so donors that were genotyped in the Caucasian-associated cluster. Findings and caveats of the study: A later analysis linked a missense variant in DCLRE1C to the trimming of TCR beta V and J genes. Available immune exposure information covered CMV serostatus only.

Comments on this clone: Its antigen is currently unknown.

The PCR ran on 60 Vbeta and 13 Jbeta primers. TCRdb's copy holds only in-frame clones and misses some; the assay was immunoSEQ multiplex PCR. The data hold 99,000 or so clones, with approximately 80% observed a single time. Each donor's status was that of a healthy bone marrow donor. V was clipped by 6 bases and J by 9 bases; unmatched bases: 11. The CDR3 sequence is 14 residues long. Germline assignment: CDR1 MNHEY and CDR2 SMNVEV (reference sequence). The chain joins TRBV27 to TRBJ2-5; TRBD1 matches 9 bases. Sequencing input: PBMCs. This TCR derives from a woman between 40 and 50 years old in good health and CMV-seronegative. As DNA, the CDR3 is TGTGCCAGCAGACGCACAGGGGGCGGGTTTCCCCAGTACTTC. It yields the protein CASRRTGGGFPQYF.